The entry below describes one T cell receptor (beta chain). The protocol was immunoSEQ multiplex PCR, while the TCRdb copy is restricted to in-frame clones and leaves out a portion. The sample yields approximately 500,000 clones, 70% to 90% seen once. Unmatched junction bases numbered 1, after V lost 0 bases and J lost 6 bases. Per germline, CDR1 MNHEY and CDR2 SVGEGT. The CDR3 runs to 14 residues. This entry belongs to a study of blood T cell repertoires in COVID-19. Sequencing used PBMCs or T cells enriched from blood (not recorded which). The TCR sequence derives from a woman aged 40-49 years who had recovered from COVID-19. The V and J genes are TRBV6-2 or TRBV6-3 and TRBJ1-2, with TRBD1 matching over 10 bases. This CDR3 is CASSYSDRGNGYTF. As DNA, the CDR3 is TGTGCCAGCAGTTACTCGGACAGGGGGAATGGCTACACCTTC.